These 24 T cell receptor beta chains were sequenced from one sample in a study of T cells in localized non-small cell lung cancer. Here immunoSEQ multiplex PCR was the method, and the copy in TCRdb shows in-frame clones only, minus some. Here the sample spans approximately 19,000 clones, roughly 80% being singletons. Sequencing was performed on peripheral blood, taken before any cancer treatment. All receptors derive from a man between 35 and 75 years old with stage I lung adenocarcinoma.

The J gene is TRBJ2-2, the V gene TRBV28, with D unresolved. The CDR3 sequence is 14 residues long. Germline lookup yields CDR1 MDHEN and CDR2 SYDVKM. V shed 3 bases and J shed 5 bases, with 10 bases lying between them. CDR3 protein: CASSFWTLTGELFF. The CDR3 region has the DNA TGTGCCAGCAGTTTTTGGACCTTGACCGGGGAGCTGTTTTTT.

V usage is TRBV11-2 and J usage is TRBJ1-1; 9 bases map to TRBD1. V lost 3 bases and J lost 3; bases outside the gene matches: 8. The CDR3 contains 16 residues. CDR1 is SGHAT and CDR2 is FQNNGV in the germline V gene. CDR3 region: CASSLTGGKWDTEAFF. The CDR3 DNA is TGTGCCAGCAGCTTGACAGGGGGGAAGTGGGACACTGAAGCTTTCTTT.

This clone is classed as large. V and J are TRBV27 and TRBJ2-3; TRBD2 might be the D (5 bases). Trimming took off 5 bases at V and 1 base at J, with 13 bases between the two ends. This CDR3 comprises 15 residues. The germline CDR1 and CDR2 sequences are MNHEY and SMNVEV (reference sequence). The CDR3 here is CASSPPISGTDTQYF. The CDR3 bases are TGTGCCAGCAGTCCCCCCATTAGCGGCACAGATACGCAGTATTTT.

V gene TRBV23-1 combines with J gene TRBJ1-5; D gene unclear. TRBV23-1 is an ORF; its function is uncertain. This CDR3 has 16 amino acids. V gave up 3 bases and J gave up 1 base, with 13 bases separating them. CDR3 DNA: TGCGCCAGCAGTCAGCGGACTGCCGAGAGCAATCAGCCCCAGCATTTT. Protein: CASSQRTAESNQPQHF.

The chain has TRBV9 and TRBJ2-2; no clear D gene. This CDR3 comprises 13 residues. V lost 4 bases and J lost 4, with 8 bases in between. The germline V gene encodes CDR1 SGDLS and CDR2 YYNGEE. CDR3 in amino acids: CASSTRVTGELFF. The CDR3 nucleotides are TGTGCCAGCAGCACCAGAGTCACCGGGGAGCTGTTTTTT. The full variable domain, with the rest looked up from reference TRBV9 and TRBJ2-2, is DSGVTQTPKHLITATGQRVTLRCSPRSGDLSVYWYQQSLDQGLQFLIQYYNGEERAKGNILERFSAQQFPDLHSELNLSSLELGDSALYFCASSTRVTGELFFGEGSRLTVL.

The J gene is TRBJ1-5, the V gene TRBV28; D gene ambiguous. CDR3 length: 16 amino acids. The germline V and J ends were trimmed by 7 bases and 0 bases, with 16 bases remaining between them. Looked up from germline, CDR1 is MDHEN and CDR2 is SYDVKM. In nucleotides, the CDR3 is TGTGCCAGCACCCTTGACGGACGGCCTAGCAATCAGCCCCAGCATTTT. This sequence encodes CASTLDGRPSNQPQHF.

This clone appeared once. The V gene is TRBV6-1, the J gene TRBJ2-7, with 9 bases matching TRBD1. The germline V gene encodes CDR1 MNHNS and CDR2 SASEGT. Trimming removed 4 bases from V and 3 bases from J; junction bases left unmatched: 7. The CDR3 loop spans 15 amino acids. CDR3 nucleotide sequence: TGTGCCAGCAGTGCGCTGCCGGGACAGGGCTACGAGCAGTACTTC. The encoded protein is CASSALPGQGYEQYF.

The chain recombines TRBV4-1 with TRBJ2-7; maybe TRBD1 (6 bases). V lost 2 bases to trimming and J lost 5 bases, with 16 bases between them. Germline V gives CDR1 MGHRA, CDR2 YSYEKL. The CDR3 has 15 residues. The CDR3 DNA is TGCGCCAGCAGCCAAATTCCGGACAGCCGGGACGAGCAGTACTTC. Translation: CASSQIPDSRDEQYF.

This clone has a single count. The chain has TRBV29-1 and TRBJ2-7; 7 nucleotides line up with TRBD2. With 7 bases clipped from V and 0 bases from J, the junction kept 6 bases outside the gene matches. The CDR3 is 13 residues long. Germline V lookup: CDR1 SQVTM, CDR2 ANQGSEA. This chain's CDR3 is CSAWGGFSYEQYF. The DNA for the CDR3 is TGCAGCGCCTGGGGAGGGTTCTCCTACGAGCAGTACTTC.

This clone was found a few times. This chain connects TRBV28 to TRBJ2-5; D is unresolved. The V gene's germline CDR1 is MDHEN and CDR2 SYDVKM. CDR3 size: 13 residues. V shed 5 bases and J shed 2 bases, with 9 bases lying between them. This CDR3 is CASSRLKQETQYF. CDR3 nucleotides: TGTGCCAGCAGTCGTCTAAAACAAGAGACCCAGTACTTC.

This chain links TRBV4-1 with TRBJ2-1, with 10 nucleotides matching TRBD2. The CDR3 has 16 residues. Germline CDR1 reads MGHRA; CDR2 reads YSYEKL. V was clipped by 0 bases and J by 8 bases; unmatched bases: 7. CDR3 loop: CASSQDLALAGYEQFF. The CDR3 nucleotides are TGCGCCAGCAGCCAAGATCTGGCACTAGCGGGATATGAGCAGTTCTTC.

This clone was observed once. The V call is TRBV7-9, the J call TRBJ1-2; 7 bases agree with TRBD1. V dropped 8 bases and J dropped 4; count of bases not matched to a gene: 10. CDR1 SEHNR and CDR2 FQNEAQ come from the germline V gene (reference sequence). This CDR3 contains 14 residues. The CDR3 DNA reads TGTGCCAGCCGGGGGGGGACAGAGGTCTATGGCTACACCTTC. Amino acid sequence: CASRGGTEVYGYTF.

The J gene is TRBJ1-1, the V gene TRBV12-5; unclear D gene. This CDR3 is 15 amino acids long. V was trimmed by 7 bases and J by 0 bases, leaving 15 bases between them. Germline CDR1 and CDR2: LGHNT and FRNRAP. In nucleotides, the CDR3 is TGTGCTAGTGAACGGGCCCGGGGAGTGAACACTGAAGCTTTCTTT. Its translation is CASERARGVNTEAFF. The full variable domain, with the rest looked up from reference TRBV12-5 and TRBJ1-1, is DARVTQTPRHKVTEMGQEVTMRCQPILGHNTVFWYRQTMMQGLELLAYFRNRAPLDDSGMPKDRFSAEMPDATLATLKIQPSEPRDSAVYFCASERARGVNTEAFFGQGTRLTVV.

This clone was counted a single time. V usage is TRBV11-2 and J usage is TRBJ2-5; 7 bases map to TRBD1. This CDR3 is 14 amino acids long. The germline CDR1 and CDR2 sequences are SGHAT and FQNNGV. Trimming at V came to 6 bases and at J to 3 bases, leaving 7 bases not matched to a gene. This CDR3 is CASRRSDREETQYF. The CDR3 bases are TGTGCCAGCAGGCGTTCTGACAGGGAAGAGACCCAGTACTTC.

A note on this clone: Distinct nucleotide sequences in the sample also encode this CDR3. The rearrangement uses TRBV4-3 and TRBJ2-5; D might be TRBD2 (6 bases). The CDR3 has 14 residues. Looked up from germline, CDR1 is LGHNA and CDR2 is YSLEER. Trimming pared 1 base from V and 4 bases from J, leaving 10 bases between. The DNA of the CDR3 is TGCGCCAGCAGCCAAGGGCAGGGAGGAGAGACCCAGTACTTC. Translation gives CASSQGQGGETQYF.

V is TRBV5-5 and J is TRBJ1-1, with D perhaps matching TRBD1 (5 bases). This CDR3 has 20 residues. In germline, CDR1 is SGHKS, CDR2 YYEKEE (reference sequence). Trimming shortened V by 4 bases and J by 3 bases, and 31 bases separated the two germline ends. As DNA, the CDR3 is TGTGCCAGCAGCCCTCGCCCCCTGGACGGGACGGTACTAGTGGACACTGAAGCTTTCTTT. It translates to CASSPRPLDGTVLVDTEAFF.

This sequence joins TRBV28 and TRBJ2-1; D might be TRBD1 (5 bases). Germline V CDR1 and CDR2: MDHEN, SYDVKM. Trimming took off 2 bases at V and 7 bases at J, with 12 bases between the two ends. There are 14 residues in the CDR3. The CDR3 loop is CASSLVLKGNEQFF. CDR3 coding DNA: TGTGCCAGCAGTTTAGTCCTGAAGGGGAATGAGCAGTTCTTC.

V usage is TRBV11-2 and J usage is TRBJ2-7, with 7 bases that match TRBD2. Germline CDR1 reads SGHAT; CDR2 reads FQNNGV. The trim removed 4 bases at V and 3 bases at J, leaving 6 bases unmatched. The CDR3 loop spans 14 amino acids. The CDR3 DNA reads TGTGCCAGCAGCTCCCTGTCGGGAGGCTACGAGCAGTACTTC. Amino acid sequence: CASSSLSGGYEQYF. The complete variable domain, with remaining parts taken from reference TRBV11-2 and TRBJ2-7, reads EAGVAQSPRYKIIEKRQSVAFWCNPISGHATLYWYQQILGQGPKLLIQFQNNGVVDDSQLPKDRFSAERLKGVDSTLKIQPAKLEDSAVYLCASSSLSGGYEQYFGPGTRLTVT.

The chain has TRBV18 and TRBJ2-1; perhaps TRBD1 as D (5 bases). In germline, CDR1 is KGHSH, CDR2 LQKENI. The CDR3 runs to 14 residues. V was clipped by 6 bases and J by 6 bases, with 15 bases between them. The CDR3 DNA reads TGTGCCAGCTCCGCGACAGTTACAGCCAATGAGCAGTTCTTC. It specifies CASSATVTANEQFF. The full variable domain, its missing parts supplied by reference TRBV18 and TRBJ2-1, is NAGVMQNPRHLVRRRGQEARLRCSPMKGHSHVYWYRQLPEEGLKFMVYLQKENIIDESGMPKERFSAEFPKEGPSILRIQQVVRGDSAAYFCASSATVTANEQFFGPGTRLTVL.

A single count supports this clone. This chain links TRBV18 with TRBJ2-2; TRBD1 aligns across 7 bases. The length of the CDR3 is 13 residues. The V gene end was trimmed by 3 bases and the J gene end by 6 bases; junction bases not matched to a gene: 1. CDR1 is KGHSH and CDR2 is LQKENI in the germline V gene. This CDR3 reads CASSPQGAGELFF. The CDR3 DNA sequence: TGTGCCAGCTCACCCCAGGGGGCCGGGGAGCTGTTTTTT.

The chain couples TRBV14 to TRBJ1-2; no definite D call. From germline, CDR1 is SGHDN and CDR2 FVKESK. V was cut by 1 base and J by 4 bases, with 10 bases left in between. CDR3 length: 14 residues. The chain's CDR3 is CASSQGLGSYGYTF. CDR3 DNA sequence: TGTGCCAGCAGCCAAGGGCTCGGGAGCTATGGCTACACCTTC.

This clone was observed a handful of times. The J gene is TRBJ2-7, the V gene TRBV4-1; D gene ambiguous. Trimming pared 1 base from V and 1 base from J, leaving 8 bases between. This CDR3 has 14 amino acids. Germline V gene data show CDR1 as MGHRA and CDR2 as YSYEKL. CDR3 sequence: CASSQVFSSYEQYF. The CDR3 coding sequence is TGCGCCAGCAGCCAAGTATTCAGTTCCTACGAGCAGTACTTC.

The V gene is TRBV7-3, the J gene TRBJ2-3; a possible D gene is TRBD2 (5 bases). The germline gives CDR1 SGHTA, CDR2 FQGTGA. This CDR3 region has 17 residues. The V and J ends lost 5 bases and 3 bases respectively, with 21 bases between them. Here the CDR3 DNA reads TGTGCCAGCAGCCCGACCGGGAAAAAGGGCCAAACAGATACGCAGTATTTT. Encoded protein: CASSPTGKKGQTDTQYF.

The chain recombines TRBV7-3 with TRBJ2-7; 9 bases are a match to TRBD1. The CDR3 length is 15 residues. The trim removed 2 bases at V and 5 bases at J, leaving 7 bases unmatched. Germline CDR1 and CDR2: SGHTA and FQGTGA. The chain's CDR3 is CASSLGGQGGDEQYF. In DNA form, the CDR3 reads TGTGCCAGCAGCTTAGGGGGACAGGGCGGCGACGAGCAGTACTTC.